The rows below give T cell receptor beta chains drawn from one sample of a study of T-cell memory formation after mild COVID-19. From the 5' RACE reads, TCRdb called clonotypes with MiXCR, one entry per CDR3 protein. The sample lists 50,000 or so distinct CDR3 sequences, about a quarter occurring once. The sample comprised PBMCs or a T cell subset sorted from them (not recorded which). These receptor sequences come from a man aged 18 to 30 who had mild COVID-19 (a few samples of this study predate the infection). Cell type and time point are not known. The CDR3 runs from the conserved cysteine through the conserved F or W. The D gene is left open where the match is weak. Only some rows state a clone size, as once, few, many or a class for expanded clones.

cdr3_aa: CASSSRTGELFF
cdr3_nt: TGTGCCAGCAGTTCTAGGACCGGGGAGCTGTTTTTT
v_call: TRBV12-3/TRBV12-4
d_call: -
clone_size: -
j_call: TRBJ2-2

cdr3_aa: CASSLAGANTEAFF
cdr3_nt: TGTGCCAGCAGTTTGGCAGGGGCGAACACTGAAGCTTTCTTT
v_call: TRBV12-3/TRBV12-4
d_call: -
clone_size: -
j_call: TRBJ1-1

cdr3_aa: CASSDTDEINQPQHF
cdr3_nt: TGTGCCAGCAGCGACACCGACGAGATAAATCAGCCCCAGCATTTT
v_call: TRBV7-9
d_call: -
clone_size: -
j_call: TRBJ1-5

cdr3_aa: CASSVGQLKGEQFF
cdr3_nt: TGCGCCAGCAGCGTGGGACAGCTCAAAGGTGAGCAGTTCTTC
v_call: TRBV5-1
d_call: TRBD1
clone_size: -
j_call: TRBJ2-1

cdr3_aa: CATSRETDAAEKLFF
cdr3_nt: TGTGCCACCAGCAGGGAAACAGACGCAGCGGAAAAACTGTTTTTT
v_call: TRBV15
d_call: -
clone_size: few
j_call: TRBJ1-4

cdr3_aa: CASSTDSTDTQYF
cdr3_nt: TGTGCCAGCAGCACGGACAGCACAGATACGCAGTATTTT
v_call: TRBV7-2
d_call: -
clone_size: -
j_call: TRBJ2-3

cdr3_aa: CASSSRGARELFF
cdr3_nt: TGTGCCAGCAGCTCGAGGGGGGCGAGGGAGCTGTTTTTT
v_call: TRBV7-3
d_call: -
clone_size: -
j_call: TRBJ2-2

cdr3_aa: CASSTEWEGNTDTQYF
cdr3_nt: TGTGCCAGCAGCACAGAGTGGGAGGGGAACACAGATACGCAGTATTTT
v_call: TRBV7-9
d_call: TRBD2
clone_size: -
j_call: TRBJ2-3

cdr3_aa: CATSRALGQSTDTQYF
cdr3_nt: TGTGCCACCAGCAGAGCCCTGGGGCAGAGTACGGATACGCAGTATTTT
v_call: TRBV15
d_call: -
clone_size: -
j_call: TRBJ2-3

cdr3_aa: CASSRGIEAFF
cdr3_nt: TGTGCCAGCAGTAGGGGAATCGAAGCTTTCTTT
v_call: TRBV28
d_call: -
clone_size: -
j_call: TRBJ1-1

cdr3_aa: CASSQGGTGANVLTF
cdr3_nt: TGCGCCAGCAGCCAAGGAGGGACTGGGGCCAACGTCCTGACTTTC
v_call: TRBV4-3
d_call: -
clone_size: -
j_call: TRBJ2-6

cdr3_aa: CASSPRVWDLTDTQYF
cdr3_nt: TGTGCCAGCAGTCCACGGGTCTGGGACCTCACAGATACGCAGTATTTT
v_call: TRBV6-5
d_call: -
clone_size: few
j_call: TRBJ2-3

cdr3_aa: CASGLGEETQYF
cdr3_nt: TGTGCCAGCGGTCTCGGGGAAGAGACCCAGTACTTC
v_call: TRBV7-8
d_call: -
clone_size: -
j_call: TRBJ2-5

cdr3_aa: CASSLVGQGDTEAFF
cdr3_nt: TGTGCCAGCAGCTTAGTTGGACAGGGGGACACTGAAGCTTTCTTT
v_call: TRBV7-9
d_call: TRBD1
clone_size: few
j_call: TRBJ1-1

cdr3_aa: CASSDPGQGGYEQYF
cdr3_nt: TGTGCCAGCAGCGACCCGGGACAGGGTGGATACGAGCAGTACTTC
v_call: TRBV11-3
d_call: TRBD1
clone_size: once
j_call: TRBJ2-7

cdr3_aa: CASSPPFRGPMNTEAFF
cdr3_nt: TGTGCCAGCAGCCCTCCCTTTAGGGGACCTATGAACACTGAAGCTTTCTTT
v_call: TRBV7-9
d_call: -
clone_size: few
j_call: TRBJ1-1

cdr3_aa: CASSLLGGHSHEQFF
cdr3_nt: TGCGCCAGCAGCTTGCTCGGGGGGCATTCCCATGAGCAGTTCTTC
v_call: TRBV5-1
d_call: -
clone_size: few
j_call: TRBJ2-1

cdr3_aa: CASSSPGAVEKEYQPQHF
cdr3_nt: TGTGCCAGCAGCTCGCCGGGGGCGGTGGAAAAAGAATATCAGCCCCAGCATTTT
v_call: TRBV7-3
d_call: -
clone_size: -
j_call: TRBJ1-5

cdr3_aa: CSARATPSQAPQHF
cdr3_nt: TGCAGTGCTAGAGCGACCCCCTCCCAGGCGCCCCAGCATTTT
v_call: TRBV20-1
d_call: -
clone_size: -
j_call: TRBJ1-5

cdr3_aa: CASSLGPTDTQYF
cdr3_nt: TGTGCCAGCAGTTTAGGCCCCACAGATACGCAGTATTTT
v_call: TRBV6-5
d_call: -
clone_size: few
j_call: TRBJ2-3

cdr3_aa: CASSQGVDGGTDTQYF
cdr3_nt: TGCGCCAGCAGCCAAGGTGTGGATGGGGGCACAGATACGCAGTATTTT
v_call: TRBV4-1
d_call: -
clone_size: -
j_call: TRBJ2-3

cdr3_aa: CASSGGHPYNEQFF
cdr3_nt: TGTGCCAGCAGCGGGGGACACCCTTACAATGAGCAGTTCTTC
v_call: TRBV5-5
d_call: -
clone_size: -
j_call: TRBJ2-1

cdr3_aa: CASSFDAASGALAGELFF
cdr3_nt: TGTGCCAGCAGCTTCGACGCGGCTAGCGGGGCCCTGGCTGGGGAGCTGTTTTTT
v_call: TRBV7-3
d_call: TRBD2
clone_size: once
j_call: TRBJ2-2

cdr3_aa: CASSPRTSGGSQQYF
cdr3_nt: TGCGCCAGCAGCCCGAGGACTAGCGGGGGTTCACAGCAGTACTTC
v_call: TRBV4-1
d_call: TRBD2
clone_size: -
j_call: TRBJ2-7

cdr3_aa: CASSQNFAGYEQYF
cdr3_nt: TGCGCCAGCAGCCAAAACTTTGCGGGCTACGAGCAGTACTTC
v_call: TRBV4-1
d_call: -
clone_size: -
j_call: TRBJ2-7

cdr3_aa: CASSLILGEKQETQYF
cdr3_nt: TGTGCCAGCAGCTTAATCTTGGGGGAGAAACAAGAGACCCAGTACTTC
v_call: TRBV7-2
d_call: -
clone_size: -
j_call: TRBJ2-5

cdr3_aa: CASSQDRGVRNTIYF
cdr3_nt: TGCGCCAGCAGCCAAGATCGGGGAGTACGAAACACCATATATTTT
v_call: TRBV4-3
d_call: -
clone_size: once
j_call: TRBJ1-3

cdr3_aa: CASSSGVEGQPQHF
cdr3_nt: TGTGCCAGCAGCTCAGGGGTGGAGGGCCAGCCCCAGCATTTT
v_call: TRBV6-2/TRBV6-3
d_call: -
clone_size: -
j_call: TRBJ1-5

cdr3_aa: CASSYSMLADLTDTQYF
cdr3_nt: TGTGCCAGCAGTTACTCGATGCTAGCGGATCTCACAGATACGCAGTATTTT
v_call: TRBV6-5
d_call: TRBD2
clone_size: -
j_call: TRBJ2-3

cdr3_aa: CASSQWAVQGYTF
cdr3_nt: TGTGCCAGCAGCCAGTGGGCAGTCCAGGGCTACACCTTC
v_call: TRBV7-9
d_call: -
clone_size: -
j_call: TRBJ1-2

cdr3_aa: CASSPDWGSTDTQYF
cdr3_nt: TGTGCCAGCAGTCCCGACTGGGGGAGCACAGATACGCAGTATTTT
v_call: TRBV27
d_call: -
clone_size: few
j_call: TRBJ2-3

cdr3_aa: CSAQAWVARNEQFF
cdr3_nt: TGCAGTGCTCAGGCCTGGGTGGCGAGGAATGAGCAGTTCTTC
v_call: TRBV20-1
d_call: -
clone_size: -
j_call: TRBJ2-1

cdr3_aa: CASSQTGGPGGYPSPLHF
cdr3_nt: TGTGCCAGCAGCCAGACCGGGGGTCCAGGGGGTTATCCTTCACCCCTCCACTTT
v_call: TRBV4-2
d_call: TRBD1
clone_size: -
j_call: TRBJ1-6

cdr3_aa: CASSLEGEQYF
cdr3_nt: TGTGCCAGCAGCTTGGAAGGGGAGCAGTACTTC
v_call: TRBV5-7
d_call: -
clone_size: few
j_call: TRBJ2-7

cdr3_aa: CATSREGETNIQYF
cdr3_nt: TGTGCCACCAGCAGAGAGGGGGAGACAAACATTCAGTACTTC
v_call: TRBV15
d_call: -
clone_size: few
j_call: TRBJ2-4

cdr3_aa: CSVEGRGSYNEQFF
cdr3_nt: TGCAGCGTTGAGGGCAGGGGGTCGTACAATGAGCAGTTCTTC
v_call: TRBV29-1
d_call: TRBD1
clone_size: -
j_call: TRBJ2-1

cdr3_aa: CASGGFSLSTDTQYF
cdr3_nt: TGTGCGTCGGGGGGCTTTTCACTAAGCACAGATACGCAGTATTTT
v_call: TRBV6-1
d_call: -
clone_size: -
j_call: TRBJ2-3

cdr3_aa: CASSPGLAGGSGDTQYF
cdr3_nt: TGTGCCAGCAGCCCCGGACTAGCGGGGGGATCCGGAGATACGCAGTATTTT
v_call: TRBV6-6
d_call: TRBD2
clone_size: -
j_call: TRBJ2-3

cdr3_aa: CASSPLNGSGKRSYNEQFF
cdr3_nt: TGTGCCAGCAGCCCCCTTAATGGTAGCGGCAAACGCTCCTACAACGAGCAGTTCTTC
v_call: TRBV7-2
d_call: -
clone_size: few
j_call: TRBJ2-1

cdr3_aa: CATSRDRGSYGYTF
cdr3_nt: TGTGCCACCAGCAGAGATCGGGGCTCTTATGGCTACACCTTC
v_call: TRBV15
d_call: -
clone_size: -
j_call: TRBJ1-2

cdr3_aa: CASSESPSGGAYTQYF
cdr3_nt: TGTGCCAGCAGTGAATCCCCCAGCGGGGGGGCGTATACGCAGTATTTT
v_call: TRBV2
d_call: TRBD2
clone_size: many
j_call: TRBJ2-3

cdr3_aa: CASSGEGGSSQPQHF
cdr3_nt: TGTGCCAGCAGCGGAGAGGGCGGCTCCTCCCAGCCCCAGCATTTT
v_call: TRBV7-8
d_call: -
clone_size: -
j_call: TRBJ1-5

cdr3_aa: CASSLVPGQGEQYF
cdr3_nt: TGTGCCAGCAGCTTAGTACCGGGACAGGGGGAGCAGTACTTC
v_call: TRBV7-7
d_call: TRBD1
clone_size: -
j_call: TRBJ2-7

cdr3_aa: CASSLRDRDTDTQYF
cdr3_nt: TGTGCCAGCAGTTTACGGGACAGGGACACAGATACGCAGTATTTT
v_call: TRBV12-3/TRBV12-4
d_call: TRBD1
clone_size: few
j_call: TRBJ2-3

cdr3_aa: CATSRRDRAKPQHF
cdr3_nt: TGTGCCACCAGCAGGAGGGACAGGGCGAAGCCCCAGCATTTT
v_call: TRBV15
d_call: TRBD1
clone_size: -
j_call: TRBJ1-5

cdr3_aa: CSVEWGSATEAFF
cdr3_nt: TGCAGCGTTGAATGGGGGTCTGCCACTGAAGCTTTCTTT
v_call: TRBV29-1
d_call: -
clone_size: -
j_call: TRBJ1-1

cdr3_aa: CASSPGTGAVGYTF
cdr3_nt: TGTGCCAGCAGTCCCGGGACAGGGGCAGTTGGCTACACCTTC
v_call: TRBV16
d_call: TRBD1
clone_size: -
j_call: TRBJ1-2